A single sample gave rise to the 8 T cell receptor beta chains below, sequenced in a study of blood T cell repertoires in COVID-19. Sequencing used immunoSEQ multiplex PCR; TCRdb keeps in-frame clones, though not all of them. The sample lists around 370,000 clones, more than 75% occurring once. Input material: PBMCs or T cells enriched from blood (not recorded which). These receptors came from a woman between 18 and 30 years old who had recovered from COVID-19.

The sample holds one count of this clone. CDR3 sequence reads: CASSWGRGYGYTF. DNA of the CDR3: TGCGCCAGCAGCTGGGGTCGGGGCTATGGCTACACCTTC. This chain links TRBV5-1 with TRBJ1-2; the D is unclear. CDR3 length equals 13 residues. V lost 3 bases and J lost 4, with 10 bases in between. Per germline, CDR1 SGHRS and CDR2 YFSETQ.

This clone was observed once. This chain links TRBV30 with TRBJ2-3, with D uncertain. CDR3 length equals 14 residues. The V gene lost 1 base and the J gene lost 0 bases, with 8 bases spanning the gap. Germline V lookup: CDR1 GTSNPN, CDR2 SVGIG (reference sequence). Written as DNA, the CDR3 is TGTGCCTGGAGTGGCGGTGCTAGCACAGATACGCAGTATTTT. This translates into CAWSGGASTDTQYF.

The chain uses TRBV9 and TRBJ2-1; a possible D gene is TRBD2 (6 bases). V gave up 0 bases and J gave up 4 bases, with 11 bases separating them. Germline V gene sequence: CDR1 SGDLS, CDR2 YYNGEE. This CDR3 comprises 15 residues. The CDR3 coding sequence is TGTGCCAGCAGCGTAGCAACTAGCCGATACAATGAGCAGTTCTTC. Translated: CASSVATSRYNEQFF.

This rearrangement joins TRBV30 to TRBJ2-1; perhaps TRBD2 as D (7 bases). The V gene lost 1 base and the J gene lost 8 bases, with 18 bases spanning the gap. The CDR3 has 15 amino acids. The germline V gene encodes CDR1 GTSNPN and CDR2 SVGIG (reference sequence). The CDR3 region is CAWSELGGPLDEQFF. CDR3 sequence (DNA): TGTGCCTGGAGTGAATTGGGGGGGCCGCTCGATGAGCAGTTCTTC.

CDR3 nucleotides: TGTGCCAGCAGCCAAGGAGCGGGGGTAGGCTACACCTTC. Translated, it gives CASSQGAGVGYTF. The chain couples TRBV14 to TRBJ1-2; TRBD1 is a possible D gene (5 bases). Germline-derived CDR1 and CDR2 are SGHDN and FVKESK. V gave up 1 base and J gave up 8 bases, with 11 bases separating them. This CDR3 is 13 amino acids long.

The rearrangement uses TRBV19 and TRBJ2-7; TRBD1 agrees at 8 bases. Germline CDR1 is LNHDA and CDR2 is SQIVND (reference sequence). This CDR3 comprises 17 residues. J gave up 0 bases and V 5 bases, and 12 bases lay outside the gene matches. The CDR3 is CASSYAYNRGSSYEQYF. CDR3 DNA sequence: TGTGCCAGTAGTTATGCGTACAACAGGGGGAGCTCCTACGAGCAGTACTTC.

The chain uses TRBV6-5 and TRBJ1-2; D remains ambiguous. V lost 5 bases, J lost 4 bases, and 14 bases lay in between. CDR3 length equals 14 residues. The germline V gene encodes CDR1 MNHEY and CDR2 SVGAGI. The CDR3 protein is CASSPSFGFYGYTF. DNA of the CDR3: TGTGCCAGCAGTCCGTCCTTTGGCTTCTATGGCTACACCTTC.

This rearrangement joins TRBV5-4 to TRBJ1-4, with D unresolved. Per germline, CDR1 SGHNT and CDR2 YYREEE (reference sequence). V was cut by 0 bases and J by 7 bases, with 4 bases left in between. The CDR3 has 12 amino acids. The CDR3 bases are TGTGCCAGCAGCTTGGGGCCTGAAAAACTGTTTTTT. The encoded protein is CASSLGPEKLFF.